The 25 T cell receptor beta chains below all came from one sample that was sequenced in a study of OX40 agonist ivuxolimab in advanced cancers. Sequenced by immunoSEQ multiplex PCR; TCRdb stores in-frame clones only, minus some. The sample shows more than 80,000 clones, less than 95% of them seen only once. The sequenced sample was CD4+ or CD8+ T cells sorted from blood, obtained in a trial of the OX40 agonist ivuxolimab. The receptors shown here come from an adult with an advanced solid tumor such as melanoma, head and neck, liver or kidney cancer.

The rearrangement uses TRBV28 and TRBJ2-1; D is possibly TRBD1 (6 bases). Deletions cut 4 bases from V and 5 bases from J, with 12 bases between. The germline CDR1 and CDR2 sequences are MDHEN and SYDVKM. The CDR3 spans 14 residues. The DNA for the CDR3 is TGTGCCAGCAGTTCTGGGACAAAAAACAATGAGCAGTTCTTC. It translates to CASSSGTKNNEQFF.

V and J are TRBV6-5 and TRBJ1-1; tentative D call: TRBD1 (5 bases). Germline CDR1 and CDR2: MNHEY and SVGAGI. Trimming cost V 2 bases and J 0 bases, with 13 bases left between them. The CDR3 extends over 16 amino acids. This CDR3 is CASSYGRGSMNTEAFF. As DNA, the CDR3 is TGTGCCAGCAGTTACGGAAGGGGCAGTATGAACACTGAAGCTTTCTTT.

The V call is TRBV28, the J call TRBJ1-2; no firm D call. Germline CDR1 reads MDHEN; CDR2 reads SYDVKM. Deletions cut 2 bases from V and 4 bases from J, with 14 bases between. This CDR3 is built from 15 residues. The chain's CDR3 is CASSLIGKLGYGYTF. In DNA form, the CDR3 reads TGTGCCAGCAGTTTAATAGGGAAGCTAGGCTATGGCTACACCTTC.

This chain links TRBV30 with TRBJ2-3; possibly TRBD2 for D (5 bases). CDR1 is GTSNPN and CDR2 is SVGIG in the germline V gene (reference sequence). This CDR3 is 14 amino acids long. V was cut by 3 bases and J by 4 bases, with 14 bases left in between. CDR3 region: CAWSGLKGADTQYF. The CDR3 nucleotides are TGTGCCTGGAGCGGACTTAAGGGAGCAGATACGCAGTATTTT. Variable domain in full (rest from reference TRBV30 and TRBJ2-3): SQTIHQWPATLVQPVGSPLSLECTVEGTSNPNLYWYRQAAGRGLQLLFYSVGIGQISSEVPQNLSASRPQDRQFILSSKKLLLSDSGFYLCAWSGLKGADTQYFGPGTRLTVL.

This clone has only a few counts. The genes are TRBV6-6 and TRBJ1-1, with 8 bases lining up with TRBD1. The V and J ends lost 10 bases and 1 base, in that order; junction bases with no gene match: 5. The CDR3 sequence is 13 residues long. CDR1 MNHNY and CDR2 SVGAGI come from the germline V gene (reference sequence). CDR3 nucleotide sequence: TGTGCCATCCCAGGGGGCCCGAACACTGAAGCTTTCTTT. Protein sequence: CAIPGGPNTEAFF.

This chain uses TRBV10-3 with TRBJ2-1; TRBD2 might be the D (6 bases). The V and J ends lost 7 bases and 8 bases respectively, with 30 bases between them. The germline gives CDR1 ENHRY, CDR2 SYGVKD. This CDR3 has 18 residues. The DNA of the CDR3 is TGTGCCATCACCGTAGGAGTCCGGGACTCCGCCCCAGGCGATGAGCAGTTCTTC. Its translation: CAITVGVRDSAPGDEQFF.

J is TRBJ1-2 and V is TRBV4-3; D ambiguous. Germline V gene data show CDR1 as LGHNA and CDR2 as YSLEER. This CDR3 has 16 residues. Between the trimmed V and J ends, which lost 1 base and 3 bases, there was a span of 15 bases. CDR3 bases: TGCGCCAGCAGCCAAGGGGCGGCTAGAGTATACTATGGCTACACCTTC. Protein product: CASSQGAARVYYGYTF.

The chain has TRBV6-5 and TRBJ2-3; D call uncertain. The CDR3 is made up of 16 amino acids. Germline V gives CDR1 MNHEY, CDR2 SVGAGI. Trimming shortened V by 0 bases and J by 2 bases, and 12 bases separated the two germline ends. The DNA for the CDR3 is TGTGCCAGCAGTTACTCGGGCGAAGGGATCACAGATACGCAGTATTTT. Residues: CASSYSGEGITDTQYF.

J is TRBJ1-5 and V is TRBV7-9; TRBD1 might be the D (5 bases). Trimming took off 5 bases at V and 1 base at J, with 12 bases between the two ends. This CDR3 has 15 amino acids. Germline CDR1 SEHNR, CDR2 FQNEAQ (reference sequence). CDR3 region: CASSPGPVSNQPQHF. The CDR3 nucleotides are TGTGCCAGCAGCCCGGGACCGGTGAGCAATCAGCCCCAGCATTTT.

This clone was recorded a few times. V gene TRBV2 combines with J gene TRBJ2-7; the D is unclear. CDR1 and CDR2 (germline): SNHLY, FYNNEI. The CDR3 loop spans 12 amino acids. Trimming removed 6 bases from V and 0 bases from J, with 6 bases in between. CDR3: CASSVNSYEQYF. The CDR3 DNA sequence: TGTGCCAGCAGCGTCAACTCCTACGAGCAGTACTTC.

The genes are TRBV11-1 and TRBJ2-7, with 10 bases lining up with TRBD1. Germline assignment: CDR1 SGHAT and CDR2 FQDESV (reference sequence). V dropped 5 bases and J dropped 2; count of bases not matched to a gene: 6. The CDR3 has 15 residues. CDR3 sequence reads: CASSPRDRGPYEQYF. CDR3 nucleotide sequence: TGTGCCAGCAGCCCCCGGGACAGGGGCCCCTACGAGCAGTACTTC.

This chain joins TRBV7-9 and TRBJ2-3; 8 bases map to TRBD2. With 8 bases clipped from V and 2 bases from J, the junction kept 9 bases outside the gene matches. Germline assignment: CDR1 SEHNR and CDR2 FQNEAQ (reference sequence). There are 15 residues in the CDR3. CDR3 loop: CASGELADHTDTQYF. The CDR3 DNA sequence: TGTGCCAGCGGTGAACTAGCGGACCACACAGATACGCAGTATTTT.

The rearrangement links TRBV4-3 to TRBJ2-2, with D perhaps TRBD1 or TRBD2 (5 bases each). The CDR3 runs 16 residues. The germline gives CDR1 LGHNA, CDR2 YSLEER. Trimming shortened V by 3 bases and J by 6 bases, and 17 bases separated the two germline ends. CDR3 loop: CASSQFVEGPPGELFF. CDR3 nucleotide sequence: TGCGCCAGCAGCCAGTTCGTAGAGGGGCCGCCCGGGGAGCTGTTTTTT.

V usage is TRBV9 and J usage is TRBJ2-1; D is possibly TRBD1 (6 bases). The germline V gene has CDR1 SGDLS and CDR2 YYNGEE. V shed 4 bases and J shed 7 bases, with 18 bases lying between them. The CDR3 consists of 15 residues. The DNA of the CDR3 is TGTGCCAGCAGCTCCTCGGGTCAGGGGAATAATGAGCAGTTCTTC. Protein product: CASSSSGQGNNEQFF.

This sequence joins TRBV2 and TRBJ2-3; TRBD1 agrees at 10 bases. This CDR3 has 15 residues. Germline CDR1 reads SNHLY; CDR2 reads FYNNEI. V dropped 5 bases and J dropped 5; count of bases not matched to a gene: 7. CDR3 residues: CASSQLGQGGDTQYF. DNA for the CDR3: TGTGCCAGCAGTCAACTCGGACAGGGGGGAGATACGCAGTATTTT.

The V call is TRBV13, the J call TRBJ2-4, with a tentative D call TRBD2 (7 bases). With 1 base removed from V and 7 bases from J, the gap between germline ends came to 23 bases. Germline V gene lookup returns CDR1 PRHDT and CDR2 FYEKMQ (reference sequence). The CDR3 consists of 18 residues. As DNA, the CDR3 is TGTGCCAGCAGCTTAGACCCACGTCCGGGGGGCGAAGGGAACATTCAGTACTTC. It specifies CASSLDPRPGGEGNIQYF.

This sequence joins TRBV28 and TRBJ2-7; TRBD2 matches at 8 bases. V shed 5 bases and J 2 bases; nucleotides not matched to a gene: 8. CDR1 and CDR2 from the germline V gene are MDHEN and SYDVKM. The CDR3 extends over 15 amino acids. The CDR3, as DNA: TGTGCCAGCAGTACCCAGCGGGAGACCCCCTACGAGCAGTACGTC. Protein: CASSTQRETPYEQYV.

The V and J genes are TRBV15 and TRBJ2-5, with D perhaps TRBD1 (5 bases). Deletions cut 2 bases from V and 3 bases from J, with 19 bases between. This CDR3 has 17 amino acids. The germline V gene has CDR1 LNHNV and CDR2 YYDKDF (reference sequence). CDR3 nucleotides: TGTGCCACCAGCAGACCCCCCCGGTGGGGCAGAGAAGAGACCCAGTACTTC. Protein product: CATSRPPRWGREETQYF.

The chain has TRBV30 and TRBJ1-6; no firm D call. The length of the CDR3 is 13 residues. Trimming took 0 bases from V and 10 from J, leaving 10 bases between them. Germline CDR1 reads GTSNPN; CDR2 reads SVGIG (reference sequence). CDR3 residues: CAWSVMASSPLHF. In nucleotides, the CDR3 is TGTGCCTGGAGTGTAATGGCGTCGTCACCCCTCCACTTT.

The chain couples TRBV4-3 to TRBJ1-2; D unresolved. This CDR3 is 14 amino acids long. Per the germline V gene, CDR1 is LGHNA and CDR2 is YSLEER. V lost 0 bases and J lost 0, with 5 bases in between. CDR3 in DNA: TGCGCCAGCAGCCAAGATACCCCTAACTATGGCTACACCTTC. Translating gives CASSQDTPNYGYTF.

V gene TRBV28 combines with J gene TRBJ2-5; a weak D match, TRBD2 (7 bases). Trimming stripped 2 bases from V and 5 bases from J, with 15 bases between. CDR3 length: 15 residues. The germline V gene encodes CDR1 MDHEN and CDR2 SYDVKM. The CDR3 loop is CASSLPIGGLETQYF. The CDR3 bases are TGTGCCAGCAGTTTACCTATCGGGGGGCTGGAGACCCAGTACTTC.

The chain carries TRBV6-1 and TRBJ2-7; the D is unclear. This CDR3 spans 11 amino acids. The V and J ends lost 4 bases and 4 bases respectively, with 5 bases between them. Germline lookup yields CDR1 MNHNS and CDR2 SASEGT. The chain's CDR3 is CASSGRYEQYV. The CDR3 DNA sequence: TGTGCCAGCAGTGGAAGGTACGAGCAGTACGTC.

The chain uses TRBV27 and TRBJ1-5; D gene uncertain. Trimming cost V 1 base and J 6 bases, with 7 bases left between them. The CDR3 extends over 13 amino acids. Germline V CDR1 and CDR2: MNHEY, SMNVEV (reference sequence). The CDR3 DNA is TGTGCCAGCAGTTTATGGGCAGGTCAGCCCCAGCATTTT. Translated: CASSLWAGQPQHF.

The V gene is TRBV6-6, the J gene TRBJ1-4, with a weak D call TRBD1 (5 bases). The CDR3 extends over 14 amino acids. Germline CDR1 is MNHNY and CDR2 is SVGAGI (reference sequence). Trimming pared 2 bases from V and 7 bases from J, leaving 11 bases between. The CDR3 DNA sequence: TGTGCCAGCAGTTACCCCCTGAGGGGTGAAAAACTGTTTTTT. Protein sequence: CASSYPLRGEKLFF.

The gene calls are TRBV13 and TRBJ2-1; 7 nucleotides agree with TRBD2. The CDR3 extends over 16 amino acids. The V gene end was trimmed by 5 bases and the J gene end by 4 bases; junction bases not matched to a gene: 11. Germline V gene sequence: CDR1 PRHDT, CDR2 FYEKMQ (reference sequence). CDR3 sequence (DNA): TGTGCCAGCAGCCAGAACTGGCGGGAGAGTTACAATGAGCAGTTCTTC. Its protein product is CASSQNWRESYNEQFF.